This T cell receptor beta chain stems from a study of T cell responses to AZD1222 COVID-19 vaccine. Study outcomes and limitations: In the spike-specific TCR repertoire, nearly half reportedly target unmutated variant regions. The study found Spike-specific TCR breadth and depth rose after two AZD1222 doses. Seropositive at baseline were only six AZD1222 recipients.

The CDR3 consists of 15 residues. CDR1 and CDR2 from the germline V gene are LGHDT and YNNKEL (reference sequence). The V segment lost 1 base and the J segment 6 bases; nucleotides outside the gene matches: 0. Notes on this clone: Its antigen is not identified.

This table comes from immunoSEQ multiplex PCR, and its TCRdb copy is limited to in-frame clones, with some not included. The sample lists some 180,000 clones, approximately 92% occurring once. Sequencing used peripheral blood, obtained on day 0 of AZD1222 vaccination. The chain recombines TRBV3-1 (or the pseudogene TRBV3-2) with TRBJ1-6; 10 positions match TRBD1. The source of this sequence is an adult in good health. The chain's CDR3 is CASSQGDRGNSPLHF. The CDR3 region has the DNA TGTGCCAGCAGCCAAGGGGACAGGGGTAATTCACCCCTCCACTTT.